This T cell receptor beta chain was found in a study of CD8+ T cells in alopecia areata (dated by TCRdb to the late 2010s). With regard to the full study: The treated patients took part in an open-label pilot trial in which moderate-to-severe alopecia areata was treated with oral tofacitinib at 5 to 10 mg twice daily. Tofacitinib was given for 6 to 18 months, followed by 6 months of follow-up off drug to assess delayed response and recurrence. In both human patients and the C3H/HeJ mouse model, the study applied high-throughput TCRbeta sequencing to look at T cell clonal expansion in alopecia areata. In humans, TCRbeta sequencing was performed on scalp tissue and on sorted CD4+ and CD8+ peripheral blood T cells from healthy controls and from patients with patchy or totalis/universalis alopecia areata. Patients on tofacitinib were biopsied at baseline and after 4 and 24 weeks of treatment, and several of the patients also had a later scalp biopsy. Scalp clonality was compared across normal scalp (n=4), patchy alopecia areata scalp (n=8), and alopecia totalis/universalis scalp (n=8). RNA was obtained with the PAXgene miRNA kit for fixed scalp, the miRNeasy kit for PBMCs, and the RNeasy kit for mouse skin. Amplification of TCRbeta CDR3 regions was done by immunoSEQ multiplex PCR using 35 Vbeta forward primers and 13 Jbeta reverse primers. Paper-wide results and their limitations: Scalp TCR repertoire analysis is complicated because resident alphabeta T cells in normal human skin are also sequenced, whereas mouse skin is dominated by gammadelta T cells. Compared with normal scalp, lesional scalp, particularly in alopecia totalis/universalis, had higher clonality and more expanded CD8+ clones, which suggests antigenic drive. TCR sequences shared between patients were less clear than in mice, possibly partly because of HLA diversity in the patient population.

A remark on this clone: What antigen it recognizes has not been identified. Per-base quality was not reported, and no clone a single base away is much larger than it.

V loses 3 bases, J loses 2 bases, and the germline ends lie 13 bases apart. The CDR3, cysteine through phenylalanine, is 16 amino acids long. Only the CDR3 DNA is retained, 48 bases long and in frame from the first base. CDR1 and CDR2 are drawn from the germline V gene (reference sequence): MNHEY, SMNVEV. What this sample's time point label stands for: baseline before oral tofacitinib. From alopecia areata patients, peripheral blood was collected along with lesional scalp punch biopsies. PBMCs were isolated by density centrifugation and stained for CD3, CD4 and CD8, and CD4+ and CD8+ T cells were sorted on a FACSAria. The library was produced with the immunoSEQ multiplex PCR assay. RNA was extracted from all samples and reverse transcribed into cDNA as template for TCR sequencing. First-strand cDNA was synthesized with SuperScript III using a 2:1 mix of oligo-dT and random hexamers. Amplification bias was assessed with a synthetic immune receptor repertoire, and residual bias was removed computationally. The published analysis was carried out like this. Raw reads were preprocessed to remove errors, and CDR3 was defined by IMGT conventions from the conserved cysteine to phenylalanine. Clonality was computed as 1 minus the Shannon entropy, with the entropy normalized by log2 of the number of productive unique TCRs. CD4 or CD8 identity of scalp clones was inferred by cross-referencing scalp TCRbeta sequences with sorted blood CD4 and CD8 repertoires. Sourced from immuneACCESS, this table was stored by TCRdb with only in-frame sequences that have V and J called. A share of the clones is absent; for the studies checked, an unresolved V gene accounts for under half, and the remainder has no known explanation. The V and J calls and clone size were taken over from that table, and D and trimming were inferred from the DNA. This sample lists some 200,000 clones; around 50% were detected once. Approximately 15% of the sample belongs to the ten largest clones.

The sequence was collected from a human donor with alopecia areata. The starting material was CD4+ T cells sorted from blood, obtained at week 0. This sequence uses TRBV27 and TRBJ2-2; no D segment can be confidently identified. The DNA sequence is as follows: TGTGCCAGCAGTTTTAATGTGGCCCAAAACACCGGGGAGCTGTTTTTT. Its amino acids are CASSFNVAQNTGELFF.